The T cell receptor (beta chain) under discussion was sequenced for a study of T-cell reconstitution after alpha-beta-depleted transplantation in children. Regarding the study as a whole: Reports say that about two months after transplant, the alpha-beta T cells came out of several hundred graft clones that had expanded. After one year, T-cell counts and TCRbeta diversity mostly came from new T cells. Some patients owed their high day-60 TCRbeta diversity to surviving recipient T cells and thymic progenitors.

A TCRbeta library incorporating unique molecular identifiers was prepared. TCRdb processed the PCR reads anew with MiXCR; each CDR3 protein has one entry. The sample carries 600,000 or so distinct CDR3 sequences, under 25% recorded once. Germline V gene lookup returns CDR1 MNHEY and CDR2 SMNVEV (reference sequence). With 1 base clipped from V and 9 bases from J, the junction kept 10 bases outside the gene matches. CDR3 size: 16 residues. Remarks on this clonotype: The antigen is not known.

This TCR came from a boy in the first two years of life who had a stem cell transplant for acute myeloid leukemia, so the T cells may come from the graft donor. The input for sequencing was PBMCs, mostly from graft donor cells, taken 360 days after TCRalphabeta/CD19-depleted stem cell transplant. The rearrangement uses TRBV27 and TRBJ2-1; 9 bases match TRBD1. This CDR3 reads CASSLWAGGTGIEQFF. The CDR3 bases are TGTGCCAGCAGTTTATGGGCTGGAGGGACAGGGATTGAGCAGTTCTTC.